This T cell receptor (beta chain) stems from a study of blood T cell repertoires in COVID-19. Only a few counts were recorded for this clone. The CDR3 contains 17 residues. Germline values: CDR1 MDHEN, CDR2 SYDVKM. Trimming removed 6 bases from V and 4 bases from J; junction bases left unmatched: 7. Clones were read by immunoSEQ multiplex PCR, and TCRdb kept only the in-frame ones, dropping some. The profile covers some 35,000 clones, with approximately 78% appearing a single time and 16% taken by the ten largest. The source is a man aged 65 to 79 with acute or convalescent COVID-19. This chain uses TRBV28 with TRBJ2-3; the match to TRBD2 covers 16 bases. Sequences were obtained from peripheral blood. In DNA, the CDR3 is TGTGCCAGCAGCACCGGGACTAGCGGGAGGGCCGCAGATACGCAGTATTTT. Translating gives CASSTGTSGRAADTQYF. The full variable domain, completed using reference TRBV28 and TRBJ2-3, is DVKVTQSSRYLVKRTGEKVFLECVQDMDHENMFWYRQDPGLGLRLIYFSYDVKMKEKGDIPEGYSVSREKKERFSLILESASTNQTSMYLCASSTGTSGRAADTQYFGPGTRLTVL.